This T cell receptor (beta chain) originates from a study of PD-1 blockade in classical Hodgkin lymphoma. Brentuximab vedotin exposure varied among the patients, all of whom had relapsed after autologous stem cell transplantation. CDR1 is KGHSH and CDR2 is LQKENI in the germline V gene. This CDR3 contains 14 residues. Trimming cost V 3 bases and J 3 bases, with 11 bases left between them. Study-level points and caveats: As was reported, newly diagnosed patients showed lower baseline TCR diversity than healthy donors did. Complete responders matched newly diagnosed patients in baseline diversity.

Worth noting for this clone: No antigen is known for it.

Only in-frame clones appear in the TCRdb table, and some are missing; sequencing was by immunoSEQ multiplex PCR. The repertoire has 20,000 to 30,000 clones, about three quarters of them found once; the top ten carry about 8%. The receptor comes from a human donor with classical Hodgkin lymphoma. Sequencing used peripheral blood mononuclear cells (PBMCs), obtained before the second cycle of nivolumab. This chain connects TRBV18 to TRBJ1-2; a weak D match, TRBD1 (6 bases). The CDR3 nucleotides read TGTGCCAGCTCACCTCAGGGGAAATACTATGGCTACACCTTC. It specifies CASSPQGKYYGYTF.